Presented here are 26 T cell receptor beta chains from one specimen sequenced in a study of cytomegalovirus exposure and HLA in healthy donors. The repertoire was sequenced with immunoSEQ multiplex PCR; TCRdb's copy has only in-frame clones and lacks some. This sample has tens of thousands of clones, with about 96% found just once. The sample consisted of PBMCs. The receptors come from a man between 18 and 35 years old in good health and CMV-seronegative.

V is TRBV11-3 and J is TRBJ2-1; 8 nucleotides agree with TRBD2. The germline V gene encodes CDR1 SGHNT and CDR2 YENEEA. This CDR3 region has 16 residues. The J segment lost 2 bases and the V segment lost 1 base, leaving 4 bases of the junction unmatched. CDR3 bases: TGTGCCAGCAGCTTAGGGGGTAGCGGGACCTACAATGAGCAGTTCTTC. The encoded protein is CASSLGGSGTYNEQFF.

V usage is TRBV28 and J usage is TRBJ2-5, with D perhaps TRBD1 (6 bases). Trimming took 4 bases from V and 3 from J, leaving 9 bases between them. The germline V gene has CDR1 MDHEN and CDR2 SYDVKM. This CDR3 has 13 residues. The CDR3 here is CASSWTVEETQYF. The CDR3 region has the DNA TGTGCCAGCAGTTGGACAGTTGAAGAGACCCAGTACTTC.

V gene TRBV9 combines with J gene TRBJ1-2, with 8 nucleotides matching TRBD1. The CDR3 has 13 amino acids. V shed 4 bases, J shed 8 bases, and the junction held 7 bases outside the gene matches. Germline CDR1 SGDLS, CDR2 YYNGEE. The CDR3 sequence is CASSLQGQAGYTF. CDR3 bases: TGTGCCAGCAGCTTACAGGGACAGGCAGGCTACACCTTC.

The V call is TRBV30, the J call TRBJ1-5, with D unclear. The CDR3 totals 13 residues. The V and J ends lost 2 bases and 4 bases respectively, with 9 bases between them. Germline values: CDR1 GTSNPN, CDR2 SVGIG (reference sequence). For the CDR3, the DNA is TGTGCCTGGAGTCGAGAGGAGAATCAGCCCCAGCATTTT. It codes for CAWSREENQPQHF.

The gene calls are TRBV30 and TRBJ1-6, with 8 bases that match TRBD1. The CDR3 is made up of 16 amino acids. V shed 0 bases and J 5 bases; nucleotides not matched to a gene: 6. Germline loops: CDR1 GTSNPN, CDR2 SVGIG (reference sequence). CDR3 residues: CAWSVPQDRDNSPLHF. In nucleotides, the CDR3 is TGTGCCTGGAGTGTACCCCAGGACAGGGATAATTCACCCCTCCACTTT. Variable domain in full (rest from reference TRBV30 and TRBJ1-6): SQTIHQWPATLVQPVGSPLSLECTVEGTSNPNLYWYRQAAGRGLQLLFYSVGIGQISSEVPQNLSASRPQDRQFILSSKKLLLSDSGFYLCAWSVPQDRDNSPLHFGNGTRLTVT.

V gene TRBV7-9 combines with J gene TRBJ1-2; D gene ambiguous. Germline V CDR1 and CDR2: SEHNR, FQNEAQ (reference sequence). The V end was cut by 10 bases, the J end by 5 bases, with 14 bases between. This CDR3 contains 12 residues. For the CDR3, the DNA is TGTGCCATCCCCGACGGGAATTATGGCTACACCTTC. Translating gives CAIPDGNYGYTF.

The chain recombines TRBV11-2 with TRBJ1-2; tentative D call: TRBD1 (5 bases). Germline CDR1 is SGHAT and CDR2 is FQNNGV. The CDR3 extends over 13 amino acids. The V gene lost 5 bases and the J gene lost 8 bases, with 15 bases spanning the gap. The CDR3 DNA reads as TGTGCCAGCAGCCCGACTTTCAGGGCAGGCTACACCTTC. This gives the protein CASSPTFRAGYTF. Combining the CDR3 with reference TRBV11-2 and TRBJ1-2 gives the whole variable domain EAGVAQSPRYKIIEKRQSVAFWCNPISGHATLYWYQQILGQGPKLLIQFQNNGVVDDSQLPKDRFSAERLKGVDSTLKIQPAKLEDSAVYLCASSPTFRAGYTFGSGTRLTVV.

This chain connects TRBV27 to TRBJ1-2, with TRBD1 matching 9 bases. The CDR3 sequence is 17 residues long. Germline CDR1 reads MNHEY; CDR2 reads SMNVEV (reference sequence). V gave up 5 bases and J gave up 6 bases; unmatched junction bases: 16. This CDR3 is CASSPATGTGSIDGYTF. CDR3 bases: TGTGCCAGCAGTCCCGCCACCGGGACAGGGAGTATCGATGGCTACACCTTC.

The CDR3 loop is CASGQREGVGLPQHF. In nucleotides, the CDR3 is TGTGCTAGTGGTCAAAGGGAGGGGGTAGGATTGCCCCAGCATTTT. The chain has TRBV12-5 and TRBJ1-5; TRBD1 might be the D (6 bases). The CDR3 sequence is 15 residues long. V was shortened by 5 bases and J by 9 bases, with 20 bases between the two germline ends. Germline CDR1 reads LGHNT; CDR2 reads FRNRAP.

The rearrangement uses TRBV30 and TRBJ2-7; TRBD1 matches at 8 bases. The CDR3 has 13 residues. Trimming at V came to 1 base and at J to 5 bases, leaving 4 bases not matched to a gene. The germline V gene has CDR1 GTSNPN and CDR2 SVGIG (reference sequence). CDR3 region: CAWSATGDHEQYV. CDR3 in DNA: TGTGCCTGGAGTGCGACAGGGGACCACGAGCAGTACGTC.

The chain links TRBV7-9 to TRBJ2-1, with 8 bases matching TRBD2. CDR1 and CDR2 (germline): SEHNR, FQNEAQ (reference sequence). The CDR3 consists of 15 residues. V lost 1 base, J lost 9 bases, and 8 bases stayed unmatched. The CDR3 bases are TGTGCCAGCAGCTTAGTGCCAGCGGGAGCTGGTGAGCAGTTCTTC. Protein product: CASSLVPAGAGEQFF.

The gene calls are TRBV7-9 and TRBJ2-1, with TRBD2 matching 7 bases. The germline CDR1 and CDR2 sequences are SEHNR and FQNEAQ (reference sequence). Trimming removed 5 bases from V and 2 bases from J; junction bases left unmatched: 6. The CDR3 sequence is 15 residues long. In DNA, the CDR3 is TGTGCCAGCAGCCATGTGGGACTACCCTACAATGAGCAGTTCTTC. It translates to CASSHVGLPYNEQFF.

The sample holds a few counts of this clone. The chain combines TRBV21-1 with TRBJ2-2; TRBD2, as called in the table, went unchecked against the DNA. TRBV21-1 is listed as a pseudogene. This CDR3 is 18 amino acids long. CDR3 DNA: TGTGCCAGCAGCAGATCCGGGACTAGCGGGAGAGAAACCGGGGAGCTGTTTTTT. Translated, it gives CASSRSGTSGRETGELFF.

The rearrangement links TRBV29-1 to TRBJ1-1; a possible D gene is TRBD1 (5 bases). The V gene lost 6 bases and the J gene lost 2 bases, with 13 bases spanning the gap. CDR3 length: 13 residues. Germline assignment: CDR1 SQVTM and CDR2 ANQGSEA. DNA for the CDR3: TGCAGCGTCGTCGGGGGGATCAACACTGAAGCTTTCTTT. Its protein is CSVVGGINTEAFF. The full variable domain, its missing parts supplied by reference TRBV29-1 and TRBJ1-1, is SAVISQKPSRDICQRGTSLTIQCQVDSQVTMMFWYRQQPGQSLTLIATANQGSEATYESGFVIDKFPISRPNLTFSTLTVSNMSPEDSSIYLCSVVGGINTEAFFGQGTRLTVV.

The rearrangement uses TRBV2 and TRBJ1-5, with TRBD1 identical over 7 bases. CDR1 SNHLY and CDR2 FYNNEI come from the germline V gene. The CDR3 covers 14 residues. V lost 10 bases to trimming and J lost 5 bases; unmatched junction nucleotides: 11. CDR3 DNA: TGTGCCACAAGGGAAGACAGGGTGGATCAGCCCCAGCATTTT. Its translation is CATREDRVDQPQHF. Using reference TRBV2 and TRBJ1-5 for the parts outside the CDR3, the full variable domain is EPEVTQTPSHQVTQMGQEVILRCVPISNHLYFYWYRQILGQKVEFLVSFYNNEISEKSEIFDDQFSVERPDGSNFTLKIRSTKLEDSAMYFCATREDRVDQPQHFGDGTRLSIL.

This clone has only one observation. The chain recombines TRBV6-5 with TRBJ1-5, with 8 nucleotides matching TRBD1. J gave up 5 bases and V 9 bases, and 6 bases lay outside the gene matches. Germline V lookup: CDR1 MNHEY, CDR2 SVGAGI. The CDR3 runs 13 residues. DNA of the CDR3: TGTGCCAGTAGTGACAGGGGCCATCAGCCCCAGCATTTT. Its translation: CASSDRGHQPQHF.

The chain recombines TRBV21-1 with TRBJ2-3; the D call in the table, TRBD1, was not verified against the DNA. TRBV21-1 is shown as a pseudogene. CDR3 length: 16 residues. In DNA, the CDR3 is TGTGCCAGCAGCAAAGGGGACAGGGTTACCACAGATACGCAGTATTTT. Translated, it gives CASSKGDRVTTDTQYF.

The V call is TRBV7-6, the J call TRBJ2-5; 8 bases are a match to TRBD2. There are 14 residues in the CDR3. Germline lookup yields CDR1 SGHVS and CDR2 FNYEAQ. V gave up 4 bases and J gave up 5 bases; unmatched junction bases: 6. The CDR3 DNA follows: TGTGCCAGCAGCTCGAGGACTAGCCATGAGACCCAGTACTTC. Its translation is CASSSRTSHETQYF.

This clone was found once. V is TRBV28 and J is TRBJ1-4, with 9 nucleotides matching TRBD1. CDR3 length: 14 amino acids. Germline CDR1 is MDHEN and CDR2 is SYDVKM. J lost 7 bases, V lost 6 bases, and 6 bases had no gene match. The CDR3 is CASRAQGAREKLFF. The CDR3 nucleotides are TGTGCCAGCAGAGCACAGGGGGCACGTGAAAAACTGTTTTTT.

Of note for this clone: Germline is not matched at one junction end, which may reflect a read error. The chain links TRBV7-7 to TRBJ2-5, with D perhaps assigned TRBD1 or TRBD2 (5 bases each). Germline V gene lookup returns CDR1 SSHAT and CDR2 FNYEAQ (reference sequence). The CDR3 is 14 amino acids. In DNA form, the CDR3 reads TGTGCTAGCAGCTTACAGGAGATGGGAGTGACCCAGTACTTC. Protein sequence: CASSLQEMGVTQYF.

The chain uses TRBV15 and TRBJ1-4, with TRBD1 as a possible D gene (5 bases). The V end was cut by 1 base, the J end by 0 bases, with 9 bases between. The CDR3 totals 16 residues. In germline, CDR1 is LNHNV, CDR2 YYDKDF (reference sequence). This CDR3 is CATSRVRGATNEKLFF. The CDR3 DNA reads TGTGCCACCAGCAGAGTGCGGGGGGCAACTAATGAAAAACTGTTTTTT.

V usage is TRBV14 and J usage is TRBJ2-7, with a weak D call TRBD2 (5 bases). The CDR3 length is 16 residues. From germline, CDR1 is SGHDN and CDR2 FVKESK. The ends were cut back, 4 bases at V and 0 bases at J, with 16 bases in the middle. This chain's CDR3 is CASSPPGAVNSYEQYF. The CDR3 bases are TGTGCCAGCAGCCCCCCCGGAGCGGTAAACTCCTACGAGCAGTACTTC.

In nucleotides, the CDR3 is TGCGCCAGCAGCTTGGCGCAGGGTCTTCAGGAGACCCAGTACTTC. As protein: CASSLAQGLQETQYF. This chain links TRBV5-1 with TRBJ2-5; possible D gene TRBD1, 5 bases. Looked up from germline, CDR1 is SGHRS and CDR2 is YFSETQ. V was cut by 0 bases and J by 5 bases, with 14 bases left in between. The CDR3 totals 15 residues. Supplemented by reference TRBV5-1 and TRBJ2-5, the full variable domain reads KAGVTQTPRYLIKTRGQQVTLSCSPISGHRSVSWYQQTPGQGLQFLFEYFSETQRNKGNFPGRFSGRQFSNSRSEMNVSTLELGDSALYLCASSLAQGLQETQYFGPGTRLLVL.

The chain is built from TRBV6-1 and TRBJ1-2; 7 nucleotides match TRBD1. J gave up 4 bases and V 7 bases, and 12 bases lay outside the gene matches. Looked up from germline, CDR1 is MNHNS and CDR2 is SASEGT. CDR3 size: 15 residues. CDR3 residues: CASNLWDSHFYGYTF. CDR3 nucleotides: TGTGCCAGCAATCTCTGGGACAGCCACTTCTATGGCTACACCTTC.

The V gene is TRBV6-5, the J gene TRBJ1-1; D gene ambiguous. Trimming took 4 bases from V and 0 from J, leaving 6 bases between them. This CDR3 has 13 residues. CDR1 is MNHEY and CDR2 is SVGAGI in the germline V gene. The DNA for the CDR3 is TGTGCCAGCAGTTTTGACTTGAACACTGAAGCTTTCTTT. Its protein is CASSFDLNTEAFF.

V and J are TRBV19 and TRBJ2-5, with D perhaps TRBD2 (5 bases). Germline V lookup: CDR1 LNHDA, CDR2 SQIVND (reference sequence). The CDR3 is 12 residues long. V dropped 10 bases and J dropped 6 bases, with 15 bases sitting between them. As DNA, the CDR3 is TGTGCCACCGGAGGAGCCACGAAGACCCAGTACTTC. This translates into CATGGATKTQYF.